This T cell receptor beta chain was captured in a study of CD8 T cells in ankylosing spondylitis. General study points: The study identified a TCR beta motif of under ten highly homologous variants that appeared characteristic of ankylosing spondylitis blood. Earlier authors reported some of these motif variants in reactive arthritis synovial fluid and blood.

Libraries for TCR beta were made by quantitative 5'-RACE with molecular barcodes. TCRdb redid the calling of the 5' RACE reads with MiXCR, one entry per CDR3 protein. The profile covers roughly 490,000 distinct CDR3 sequences, with about 5% appearing a single time and around 3.5% taken by the ten largest. As regards this clonotype: Its antigen is unknown.

V dropped 1 base and J dropped 0 bases, with 8 bases sitting between them. CDR1 is SEHNR and CDR2 is FQNEAQ in the germline V gene (reference sequence). The CDR3 is made up of 15 amino acids. The J gene is TRBJ2-3, the V gene TRBV7-9; a possible D gene is TRBD1 (6 bases). This clonotype was obtained from a male donor with ankylosing spondylitis. The sample consisted of blood, either unsorted or a sorted T cell fraction (not recorded which). CDR3 protein: CASSLGGHSTDTQYF. The CDR3 DNA sequence: TGTGCCAGCAGCTTAGGGGGGCATAGCACAGATACGCAGTATTTT.